Following are 18 T cell receptor beta chains from one sample sequenced in a study of a mutant IDH1 vaccine in newly diagnosed glioma. No antigen has been identified for these receptors. Some clones are missing from TCRdb's copy, which holds only in-frame ones; the method was immunoSEQ multiplex PCR. The sample gives approximately 37,000 clones, roughly three fifths of which show up once; 11% is in the top ten. Documented time point: week 5, during vaccination. Vaccine doses each comprised 300 ug of mutant IDH1 20-mer peptide, with topical imiquimod. The sequencing here drew on PBMCs, taken from a glioma patient whose treatment included an IDH1 peptide vaccine. The receptors originated from a woman aged 18-29 years with glioma.

This clone was counted between two and nine times. J is TRBJ1-1 and V is TRBV18, with 11 bases aligning to TRBD1. Germline-derived CDR1 and CDR2 are KGHSH and LQKENI. The CDR3 loop spans 15 amino acids. The ends lost 3 bases at V and 1 base at J; junction bases unmatched: 1. The CDR3 spells CASSPGTGGNTEAFF. In nucleotides, the CDR3 is TGTGCCAGCTCACCGGGGACAGGGGGGAACACTGAAGCTTTCTTT. The full variable domain, rest sourced from reference TRBV18 and TRBJ1-1, is NAGVMQNPRHLVRRRGQEARLRCSPMKGHSHVYWYRQLPEEGLKFMVYLQKENIIDESGMPKERFSAEFPKEGPSILRIQQVVRGDSAAYFCASSPGTGGNTEAFFGQGTRLTVV.

There are a few counts of this clone. V and J are TRBV5-5 and TRBJ1-1; D unclear. Germline CDR1 SGHKS, CDR2 YYEKEE (reference sequence). V gave up 0 bases and J gave up 0 bases, with 12 bases separating them. This CDR3 spans 16 amino acids. CDR3 protein: CASSLDPLGMNTEAFF. The CDR3 coding sequence is TGTGCCAGCAGCTTGGACCCCCTAGGGATGAACACTGAAGCTTTCTTT.

The chain links TRBV11-2 to TRBJ1-5; D is perhaps TRBD1 (5 bases). V dropped 3 bases and J dropped 4 bases, with 7 bases sitting between them. CDR3 length: 13 residues. Germline CDR1 SGHAT, CDR2 FQNNGV. As DNA, the CDR3 is TGTGCCAGCAGCTTCGGGACTAATCAGCCCCAGCATTTT. This gives the protein CASSFGTNQPQHF.

This rearrangement joins TRBV7-2 to TRBJ2-5, with a possible D match to TRBD1 (5 bases). The CDR3 consists of 12 residues. Deletions cut 3 bases from V and 5 bases from J, with 7 bases between. CDR1 is SGHTA and CDR2 is FQGNSA in the germline V gene. Here the CDR3 DNA reads TGTGCCAGCAGCTTCCCAGGGGAGACCCAGTACTTC. This codes for CASSFPGETQYF.

The rearrangement joins TRBV6-1 to TRBJ1-6; TRBD1 matches at 8 bases. Per germline, CDR1 MNHNS and CDR2 SASEGT. The CDR3 has 15 amino acids. The V gene end was trimmed by 6 bases and the J gene end by 9 bases; junction bases not matched to a gene: 10. CDR3 DNA sequence: TGTGCCAGCAGGCTACAGGGGGACCTGGGTTCACCCCTCCACTTT. Amino acids: CASRLQGDLGSPLHF.

This clone was picked up a small number of times. This chain joins TRBV18 and TRBJ1-2; D is perhaps TRBD1 (6 bases). Germline loops: CDR1 KGHSH, CDR2 LQKENI. This CDR3 has 14 residues. The V end was cut by 6 bases, the J end by 5 bases, with 16 bases between. CDR3 nucleotide sequence: TGTGCCAGCTCCCGCCGGACAGACGCTTATGGCTACACCTTC. Its protein is CASSRRTDAYGYTF.

The chain uses TRBV5-6 and TRBJ1-6, with D tentatively TRBD1 (5 bases). Germline CDR1 and CDR2: SGHDT and YYEEEE. V was pared by 1 base and J by 6 bases, with 11 bases between. The CDR3 is made up of 15 amino acids. The CDR3: CASSLFRRVNSPLHF. CDR3 in DNA: TGTGCCAGCAGCTTGTTTCGCAGGGTTAATTCACCCCTCCACTTT.

The V gene is TRBV11-3, the J gene TRBJ2-2; D gene unclear. CDR1 and CDR2 from the germline V gene are SGHNT and YENEEA. The CDR3 totals 13 residues. V gave up 4 bases and J gave up 5 bases, with 8 bases separating them. The CDR3 DNA reads TGTGCCAGCAGCTCAACTCAAACCGGGGAGCTGTTTTTT. Residues: CASSSTQTGELFF.

This chain uses TRBV19 with TRBJ1-2, with TRBD1 matching over 7 bases. In germline, CDR1 is LNHDA, CDR2 SQIVND (reference sequence). The CDR3 covers 17 residues. V shed 5 bases and J 3 bases; nucleotides not matched to a gene: 15. The CDR3 reads CASSPSPGQTTYYGYTF. The CDR3 nucleotides are TGTGCCAGTAGTCCCTCACCGGGACAGACTACGTACTATGGCTACACCTTC.

This sequence joins TRBV19 and TRBJ2-1; 9 bases agree with TRBD2. Germline trimming cut 4 bases from V and 7 bases from J; bases unmatched to any gene: 2. CDR1 is LNHDA and CDR2 is SQIVND in the germline V gene (reference sequence). This CDR3 spans 13 amino acids. CDR3 in DNA: TGTGCCAGTAGTAGCGGGAGGGATAATGAGCAGTTCTTC. Translating it yields CASSSGRDNEQFF. Full variable domain (missing parts from reference TRBV19 and TRBJ2-1): DGGITQSPKYLFRKEGQNVTLSCEQNLNHDAMYWYRQDPGQGLRLIYYSQIVNDFQKGDIAEGYSVSREKKESFPLTVTSAQKNPTAFYLCASSSGRDNEQFFGPGTRLTVL.

This chain joins TRBV6-5 and TRBJ2-5; D remains unclear. The germline V gene has CDR1 MNHEY and CDR2 SVGAGI. This CDR3 region has 14 residues. The V end lost 2 bases, the J end lost 0 bases, and 7 bases lay between the germline ends. DNA for the CDR3: TGTGCCAGCAGTTACAGTCCCTACCAAGAGACCCAGTACTTC. It specifies CASSYSPYQETQYF.

The genes are TRBV11-2 and TRBJ2-5; D unclear. Germline assignment: CDR1 SGHAT and CDR2 FQNNGV. The CDR3 sequence is 14 residues long. The V and J ends lost 5 bases and 2 bases respectively, with 12 bases between them. CDR3 region: CASSPFGNQETQYF. CDR3 DNA: TGTGCCAGCAGCCCTTTTGGGAATCAAGAGACCCAGTACTTC.

This clone was seen a single time. The V call is TRBV6-6, the J call TRBJ2-1; D remains unclear. CDR3 length: 13 residues. The V and J ends lost 3 bases and 7 bases respectively, with 10 bases between them. Germline CDR1 and CDR2: MNHNY and SVGAGI (reference sequence). CDR3 protein: CASSYYQWNEQFF. Written as DNA, the CDR3 is TGTGCCAGCAGTTATTACCAATGGAATGAGCAGTTCTTC.

This chain connects TRBV2 to TRBJ2-7; possibly TRBD1 for D (6 bases). The CDR3 runs 14 residues. CDR1 and CDR2 (germline): SNHLY, FYNNEI. Trimming left V 7 bases short and J 6 bases short, with 19 bases between. CDR3 residues: CASNKQGSPLEQYF. For the CDR3, the DNA is TGTGCCAGCAATAAACAGGGCAGCCCCCTCGAGCAGTACTTC.

This sequence joins TRBV18 and TRBJ2-5; D is undetermined. There are 11 residues in the CDR3. Trimming shortened V by 5 bases and J by 4 bases, and 5 bases separated the two germline ends. Per germline, CDR1 KGHSH and CDR2 LQKENI. For the CDR3, the DNA is TGTGCCAGCTCAACCGGAGAGACCCAGTACTTC. This translates into CASSTGETQYF.

The chain joins TRBV7-9 to TRBJ1-2, with a weak D call TRBD1 (6 bases). CDR1 and CDR2 (germline): SEHNR, FQNEAQ (reference sequence). The CDR3 loop spans 14 amino acids. The V and J ends lost 1 base and 5 bases respectively, with 11 bases between them. CDR3 loop: CASSLGGGEYGYTF. For the CDR3, the DNA is TGTGCCAGCAGCTTAGGAGGGGGGGAGTATGGCTACACCTTC.

CDR3 protein: CASSSPFRAQYF. CDR3 DNA sequence: TGTGCCAGCAGCTCGCCGTTTAGGGCCCAGTACTTC. The chain recombines TRBV7-2 with TRBJ2-5; D not certain. V lost 4 bases and J lost 9, with 12 bases in between. Germline V gene lookup returns CDR1 SGHTA and CDR2 FQGNSA. This CDR3 comprises 12 residues.

The chain links TRBV29-1 to TRBJ2-5, with unresolved D. Trimming cost V 7 bases and J 5 bases, with 11 bases left between them. CDR3 length: 11 residues. Germline CDR1 and CDR2: SQVTM and ANQGSEA. The CDR3 nucleotides read TGCAGCGCCCCGCGTGGTGAGACCCAGTACTTC. The encoded protein is CSAPRGETQYF.